This T cell receptor beta chain was recorded in a study of T cell repertoires in cytomegalovirus infection. On the study more broadly: Public TCR beta signature analysis indicated the presence of both CMV infection and matching HLA type.

Looked up from germline, CDR1 is MNHEY and CDR2 is SVGEGT. The CDR3 has 16 amino acids. Trimming left V 10 bases short and J 4 bases short, with 25 bases between. Via MiXCR, TCRdb re-called the reads, giving one row per CDR3 protein. The sample consists of nearly 450,000 distinct CDR3 sequences, approximately 32% of them appearing once. The sample comprised PBMCs. This chain links TRBV6-2 or TRBV6-3 with TRBJ2-5, with D unclear. This clonotype was sampled from a human donor in good health (CMV status not recorded). Some clones in this sample may be carry-over from other donors' samples. This chain's CDR3 is CATPRPAGPVVETQYF. The CDR3 DNA reads as TGTGCCACCCCCCGGCCTGCAGGCCCTGTTGTAGAGACCCAGTACTTC.